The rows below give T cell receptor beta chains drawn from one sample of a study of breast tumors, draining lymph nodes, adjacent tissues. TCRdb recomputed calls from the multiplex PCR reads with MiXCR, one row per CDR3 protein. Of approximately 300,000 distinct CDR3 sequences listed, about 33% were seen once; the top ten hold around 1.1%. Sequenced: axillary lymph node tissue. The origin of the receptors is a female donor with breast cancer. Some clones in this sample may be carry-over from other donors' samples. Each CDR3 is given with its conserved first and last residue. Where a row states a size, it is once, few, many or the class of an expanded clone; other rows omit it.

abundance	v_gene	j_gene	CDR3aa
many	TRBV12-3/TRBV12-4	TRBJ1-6	CASRWDRLGSPLHF
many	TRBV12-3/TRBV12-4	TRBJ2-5	CASSLGTGGRETQYF
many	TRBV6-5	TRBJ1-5	CASSYSPGPNQPQHF
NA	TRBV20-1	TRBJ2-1	CGARRSSGMTYNEQFF
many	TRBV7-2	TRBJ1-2	CASSLLLEGAYGYTF
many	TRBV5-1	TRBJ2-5	CASSTGNSDPQETQYF
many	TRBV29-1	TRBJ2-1	CSVPQPVGAVEQFF
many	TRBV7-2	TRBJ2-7	CASSFTYEQYF
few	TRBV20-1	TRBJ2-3	CSANGQGAGGGGPDTQYF
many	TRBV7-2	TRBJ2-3	CATLKVDTQYF
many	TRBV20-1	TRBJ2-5	CSASITGAEETQYF
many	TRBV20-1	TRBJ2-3	CSAVPGLRTDTQYF
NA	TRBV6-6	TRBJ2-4	CASSHPTSGRASNIQYF
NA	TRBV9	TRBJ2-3	CASSQRSGGITDTQYF
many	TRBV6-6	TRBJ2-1	CASSRTSGANEQFF
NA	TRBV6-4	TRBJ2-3	CASSDQWESDTRYF
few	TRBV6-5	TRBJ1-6	CASSRGAVGNSPLHF
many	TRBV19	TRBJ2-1	CASSTQGQSYNEQFF
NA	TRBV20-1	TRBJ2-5	CSAPIPWGGETQYF
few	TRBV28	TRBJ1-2	CASSLGTGRYGYTF
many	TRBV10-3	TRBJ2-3	CAIGRQTDTQYF
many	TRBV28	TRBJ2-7	CASSLSLAGDEQYF
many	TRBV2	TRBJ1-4	CASSEDRTLGETNEKLFF
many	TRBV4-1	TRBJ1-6	CASSQESGGSRHF
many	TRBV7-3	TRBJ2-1	CASSLVPSRDNEQFF
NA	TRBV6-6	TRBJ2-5	CASGHSTLQATQYF
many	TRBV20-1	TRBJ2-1	CSTPRAASNEQFF
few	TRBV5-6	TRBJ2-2	CASSLPGAPAGELFF
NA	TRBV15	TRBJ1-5	CATGRDVTGAGQPQHF
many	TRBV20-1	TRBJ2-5	CSARARAGGVRETQYF
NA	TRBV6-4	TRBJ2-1	CATSRQRSYSEQFF
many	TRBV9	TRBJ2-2	CASSVGLEGSGELFF
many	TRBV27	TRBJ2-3	CASSLSRSDTQYF
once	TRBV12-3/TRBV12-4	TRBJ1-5	CASSHTSRQETQHF
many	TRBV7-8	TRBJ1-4	CASSSARTSTNEKLFF
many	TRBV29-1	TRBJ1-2	CSVDPGVIGGYTF
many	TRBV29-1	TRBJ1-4	CSVAQNENEKLFF
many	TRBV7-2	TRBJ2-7	CASSQEGTGGREQYF
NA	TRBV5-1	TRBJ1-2	CASSRSSGQVSSGYTF
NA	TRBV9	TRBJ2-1	CASSVGSAAHNEQLF
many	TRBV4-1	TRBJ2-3	CASSQVEGSTDTQYF
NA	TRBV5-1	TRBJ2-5	CASSPRTGGIQETQYF
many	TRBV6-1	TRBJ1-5	CASTTNRDQPQHF
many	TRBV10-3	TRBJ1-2	CAISGSGTGGSYTF
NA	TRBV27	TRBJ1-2	CASRPGGGAHLYGYTF
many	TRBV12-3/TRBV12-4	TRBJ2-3	CASSPPLGSTDTQYF
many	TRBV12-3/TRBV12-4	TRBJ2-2	CASSPRSPQNTGELFF
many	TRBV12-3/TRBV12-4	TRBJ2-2	CASSTRLVANTGELFF
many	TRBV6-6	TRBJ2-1	CASSYSPVPPTNEQFF
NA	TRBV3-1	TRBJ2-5	CASSRPFGGRTQETQYF
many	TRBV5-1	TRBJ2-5	CASSLEQGSSTQYF
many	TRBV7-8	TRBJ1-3	CASSLAGGQYSGNTIYF
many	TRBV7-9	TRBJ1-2	CASRPGTGLPYGYTF
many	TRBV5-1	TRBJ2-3	CASSLILPGQGDTQYF
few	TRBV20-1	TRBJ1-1	CSASPRGWNTEAFF
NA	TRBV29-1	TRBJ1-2	CSVTGGGGYTF
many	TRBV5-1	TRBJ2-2	CASSLAVTGELFF